What follows are 18 T cell receptor beta chains derived from one specimen sequenced in a study of T cell responses to AZD1222 COVID-19 vaccine. TCRdb keeps only in-frame clones here, not all; method: immunoSEQ multiplex PCR. The sample has over 150,000 clones, around 90% seen once. The sample consisted of peripheral blood, taken on day 0 of AZD1222 vaccination. These receptors were obtained from an adult in good health.

The CDR3 region is CSVASIDRGGEQAFF. The CDR3 nucleotides are TGCAGCGTTGCAAGTATCGACAGGGGAGGGGAACAAGCTTTCTTT. This chain links TRBV29-1 with TRBJ1-1, with TRBD1 identical over 8 bases. The V and J ends lost 4 bases and 9 bases, in that order; junction bases with no gene match: 16. Germline V gene data show CDR1 as SQVTM and CDR2 as ANQGSEA. The CDR3 loop spans 15 amino acids.

V gene TRBV7-8 combines with J gene TRBJ1-3, with D uncertain. The germline V gene has CDR1 SGHVS and CDR2 FQNEAQ. The V and J ends lost 1 base and 0 bases respectively, with 10 bases between them. The CDR3 runs 16 residues. The chain's CDR3 is CASSLGDFRSGNTIYF. The DNA for the CDR3 is TGTGCCAGCAGCTTAGGTGATTTCCGCTCTGGAAACACCATATATTTT. The variable domain in full, completed from reference TRBV7-8 and TRBJ1-3, reads GAGVSQSPRYKVAKRGQDVALRCDPISGHVSLFWYQQALGQGPEFLTYFQNEAQLDKSGLPSDRFFAERPEGSVSTLKIQRTQQEDSAVYLCASSLGDFRSGNTIYFGEGSWLTVV.

The chain joins TRBV11-2 to TRBJ2-1; tentative D call: TRBD1 (6 bases). The ends were cut back, 5 bases at V and 4 bases at J, with 15 bases in the middle. The CDR3 totals 15 residues. The germline V gene has CDR1 SGHAT and CDR2 FQNNGV. CDR3 sequence: CASSPGTLMYNEQFF. CDR3 nucleotides: TGTGCCAGCAGCCCGGGGACACTAATGTACAATGAGCAGTTCTTC.

Regarding this clone: An end of the junction differs from the germline gene, which may be a read error. The V and J genes are TRBV7-7 and TRBJ1-4, with TRBD1 matching over 11 bases. The CDR3 contains 20 residues. Germline assignment: CDR1 SSHAT and CDR2 FNYEAQ (reference sequence). CDR3 amino acids: CASSPGTGGDIDATNEKLFF. CDR3 sequence (DNA): TGTGCTAGCAGTCCCGGGACAGGGGGTGATATTGACGCAACTAATGAAAAACTGTTTTTT.

The V gene is TRBV25-1, the J gene TRBJ2-2; 8 positions agree with TRBD2. The trim removed 7 bases at V and 4 bases at J, leaving 8 bases unmatched. This CDR3 comprises 15 residues. Germline CDR1 MGHDK, CDR2 SYGVNS. The CDR3, as DNA: TGTGCCAGCACCGGGGGGGGAATGGGCACCGGGGAGCTGTTTTTT. Amino acids: CASTGGGMGTGELFF.

The rearrangement links TRBV5-4 to TRBJ1-3; D gene unclear. Germline V gives CDR1 SGHNT, CDR2 YYREEE (reference sequence). The CDR3 runs 17 residues. The V gene lost 4 bases and the J gene lost 0 bases, with 17 bases spanning the gap. This CDR3 is CASSPAGPVSSGNTIYF. The CDR3 bases are TGTGCCAGCAGCCCCGCAGGACCGGTTTCCTCTGGAAACACCATATATTTT.

This chain connects TRBV13 to TRBJ2-1, with TRBD2 identical over 11 bases. J lost 1 base, V lost 4 bases, and 0 bases had no gene match. Germline-derived CDR1 and CDR2 are PRHDT and FYEKMQ (reference sequence). There are 15 residues in the CDR3. The CDR3 DNA reads TGTGCCAGCAGCTCTAGCGGGGGGTCCTACAATGAGCAGTTCTTC. Residues: CASSSSGGSYNEQFF.

V usage is TRBV7-9 and J usage is TRBJ1-1, with 7 bases fitting TRBD1. The CDR3 is 15 residues long. Germline-derived CDR1 and CDR2 are SEHNR and FQNEAQ (reference sequence). The ends lost 5 bases at V and 4 bases at J; junction bases unmatched: 10. For the CDR3, the DNA is TGTGCCAGCAGCGGACCCCGAGGGGGCGTCACTGAAGCTTTCTTT. Amino acids: CASSGPRGGVTEAFF. The full variable domain, its missing parts supplied by reference TRBV7-9 and TRBJ1-1, is DTGVSQNPRHKITKRGQNVTFRCDPISEHNRLYWYRQTLGQGPEFLTYFQNEAQLEKSRLLSDRFSAERPKGSFSTLEIQRTEQGDSAMYLCASSGPRGGVTEAFFGQGTRLTVV.

CDR3: CASSFDSSNSGNTIYF. Here the CDR3 DNA reads TGCGCCAGCAGCTTCGACAGCTCTAACTCTGGAAACACCATATATTTT. The chain has TRBV5-1 and TRBJ1-3, with D possibly TRBD1 on 5 matching bases. Germline CDR1 SGHRS, CDR2 YFSETQ. Trimming removed 2 bases at V and 0 bases at J, with 12 bases between. The CDR3 runs 16 residues.

The chain employs TRBV27 and TRBJ2-1; no clear D. The CDR3 totals 13 residues. V shed 4 bases and J shed 8 bases, with 12 bases lying between them. Germline V gene lookup returns CDR1 MNHEY and CDR2 SMNVEV (reference sequence). CDR3 DNA: TGTGCCAGCAGTTCACCAGGCGGTCATGAGCAGTTCTTC. Translating gives CASSSPGGHEQFF.

This CDR3 reads CASSPDVSYEQYF. The CDR3 DNA is TGTGCCAGCAGTCCGGATGTATCCTACGAGCAGTACTTC. The chain has TRBV14 and TRBJ2-7; D is uncertain. Deletions cut 6 bases from V and 1 base from J, with 10 bases between. Germline CDR1 and CDR2: SGHDN and FVKESK. This CDR3 is built from 13 residues.

A single count supports this clone. This sequence joins TRBV27 and TRBJ1-2; D might be TRBD1 (5 bases). Looked up from germline, CDR1 is MNHEY and CDR2 is SMNVEV (reference sequence). CDR3 length equals 12 residues. V shed 5 bases and J shed 8 bases, with 12 bases lying between them. The CDR3 loop is CASSNGRDGYTF. The CDR3 coding sequence is TGTGCCAGCAGTAACGGCAGGGACGGCTACACCTTC.

CDR3 sequence (DNA): TGTGCCAGCAGTGACTTGGGGGCGCGGGAAGGCTACACCTTC. Translation gives CASSDLGAREGYTF. The chain joins TRBV2 to TRBJ1-2; TRBD1 is a possible D gene (6 bases). CDR3 size: 14 residues. V dropped 3 bases and J dropped 8 bases, with 16 bases sitting between them. CDR1 and CDR2 from the germline V gene are SNHLY and FYNNEI.

This clone was seen a single time. V gene TRBV4-3 combines with J gene TRBJ1-1; TRBD1 might be the D (5 bases). V lost 6 bases and J 0 bases, leaving 11 bases between the germline ends. CDR1 LGHNA and CDR2 YSLEER come from the germline V gene. CDR3 length equals 14 residues. CDR3 bases: TGCGCCAGCAGGGATCGGGGGTTGAACACTGAAGCTTTCTTT. Translation gives CASRDRGLNTEAFF.

The chain recombines TRBV1 with TRBJ1-5. TRBV1 is described as a pseudogene. The CDR3 sequence is 15 residues long. CDR3: CTSSQGRRGIQPQHF. CDR3 DNA sequence: TGCACCAGCAGCCAAGGGCGGAGGGGAATCCAGCCCCAGCATTTT.

The chain joins TRBV27 to TRBJ1-2; 8 bases map to TRBD1. V shed 0 bases and J 8 bases; nucleotides not matched to a gene: 11. This CDR3 comprises 16 residues. The germline gives CDR1 MNHEY, CDR2 SMNVEV (reference sequence). CDR3 nucleotide sequence: TGTGCCAGCAGTTTATCCCCCAGGGGGCGCAGGGGGGGCTACACCTTC. Its translation: CASSLSPRGRRGGYTF.

The chain has TRBV7-8 and TRBJ2-1; maybe TRBD2 (6 bases). The germline V gene encodes CDR1 SGHVS and CDR2 FQNEAQ. The CDR3 spans 13 residues. V lost 1 base and J 9 bases, leaving 10 bases between the germline ends. This chain's CDR3 is CASSLELGGEQFF. The CDR3 DNA reads as TGTGCCAGCAGCTTAGAGCTGGGGGGTGAGCAGTTCTTC.

This chain links TRBV24-1 with TRBJ1-3; D gene ambiguous. V shed 2 bases and J shed 1 base, with 2 bases lying between them. This CDR3 is built from 13 residues. Germline V gene lookup returns CDR1 KGHDR and CDR2 SFDVKD. The CDR3 sequence is CATSDSSGNTIYF. The CDR3 nucleotides are TGTGCCACCAGTGATTCATCTGGAAACACCATATATTTT.